This TCR beta chain was recovered during a study of cytomegalovirus exposure and HLA in healthy donors. Points from the study as a whole: Researchers counted around 150 TCR beta chains as cytomegalovirus-associated. Association with HLA alleles at 0.05 false discovery rate was found for 17,000 or so TCR beta sequences in a later analysis. Presence/absence comparisons presumed near-even sequencing depth among donors. A later analysis found common viral pathogens apparently linked to several of the most significant clusters.

It was with 60 Vbeta and 13 Jbeta primers that the PCR ran. Produced via immunoSEQ multiplex PCR; TCRdb's table is partial and in-frame only. The sample records under 150,000 clones, around 72% being singletons. To note about this clone: Its specificity is not known.

The sequence was collected from a human donor in good health. The sequencing sample was made of PBMCs.

CDR3 DNA sequence: TGTGCCAGCACCAGAGGACAGGGCTGGGGCTACACCTTC. It is translated as CASTRGQGWGYTF. V and J are TRBV6-5 and TRBJ1-2; 8 bases fit TRBD1. This CDR3 has 13 residues. Germline values: CDR1 MNHEY, CDR2 SVGAGI. The junction had 9 bases not matched to a gene; V was cut back by 7 bases and J by 8 bases.